What follows are 6 T cell receptor beta chains derived from one specimen sequenced in a study of cytomegalovirus exposure and HLA in healthy donors. The study ran its PCR with 60 Vbeta and 13 Jbeta primers. The data were produced by immunoSEQ multiplex PCR, yet TCRdb's version contains in-frame clones alone and is incomplete. This repertoire shows roughly 150,000 clones, around three quarters found once; its top ten account for 5.5% to 7%. The specimen sequenced was PBMCs. These receptors all stem from a woman aged 40 to 55 in good health and CMV-seropositive.

In its sample, this clone was seen a few times. The V gene is TRBV18, the J gene TRBJ2-7; 9 bases align to TRBD2. From germline, CDR1 is KGHSH and CDR2 LQKENI. With 2 bases clipped from V and 6 bases from J, the junction kept 5 bases outside the gene matches. The CDR3 is 14 residues long. The CDR3 protein is CASSPASGTSEQYF. The CDR3 nucleotides read TGTGCCAGCTCACCAGCTAGCGGGACCTCCGAGCAGTACTTC.

The genes are TRBV6-5 and TRBJ1-6; D remains unclear. Trimming left V 6 bases short and J 3 bases short, with 12 bases between. Germline V gene sequence: CDR1 MNHEY, CDR2 SVGAGI. The CDR3 spans 15 residues. The CDR3, as DNA: TGTGCCAGCAGCCTTCTGCGGGGCTATAATTCACCCCTCCACTTT. Its translation is CASSLLRGYNSPLHF.

This clone showed up just a few times. This chain joins TRBV7-2 and TRBJ1-5; TRBD1 agrees at 9 bases. Germline CDR1 is SGHTA and CDR2 is FQGNSA. The CDR3 runs to 14 residues. V shed 3 bases and J 4 bases; nucleotides not matched to a gene: 1. The CDR3 DNA is TGTGCCAGCAGCTTTGACAGGGGGAATCAGCCCCAGCATTTT. Amino acids: CASSFDRGNQPQHF.

This clone has more than one count but fewer than ten. V usage is TRBV5-6 and J usage is TRBJ1-1; D not certain. The CDR3 runs to 12 residues. Germline loops: CDR1 SGHDT, CDR2 YYEEEE. V lost 6 bases and J lost 4, with 10 bases in between. CDR3 DNA: TGTGCCAGCAAGAGAAGGAGCACTGAAGCTTTCTTT. Protein product: CASKRRSTEAFF.

The chain is built from TRBV7-9 and TRBJ1-1, with no clear D. CDR1 and CDR2 from the germline V gene are SEHNR and FQNEAQ (reference sequence). The V end lost 6 bases, the J end lost 3 bases, and 26 bases lay between the germline ends. The CDR3 contains 18 residues. This CDR3 reads CASSSIRGRWGRDTEAFF. The CDR3 DNA reads as TGTGCCAGCAGTTCGATTCGAGGGAGATGGGGTCGGGACACTGAAGCTTTCTTT.

This chain links TRBV7-2 with TRBJ1-5; TRBD1 aligns across 7 bases. V lost 5 bases, J lost 3 bases, and 7 bases stayed unmatched. The CDR3 is 15 amino acids. CDR1 SGHTA and CDR2 FQGNSA come from the germline V gene. In DNA, the CDR3 is TGTGCCAGCAGCCCCGGAAGGGGGCTCAATCAGCCCCAGCATTTT. Translating it yields CASSPGRGLNQPQHF.